What follows are 18 T cell receptor beta chains derived from one specimen sequenced in a study of cytomegalovirus exposure and HLA in healthy donors. The PCR employed 60 Vbeta primers together with 13 Jbeta primers. Sequencing used immunoSEQ multiplex PCR; TCRdb keeps in-frame clones, though not all of them. The sample consists of roughly 140,000 clones, around 80% of them appearing once. Sequenced: PBMCs. All receptors derive from a female donor in good health and CMV-seronegative.

J is TRBJ1-6 and V is TRBV6-6, with 9 positions matching TRBD1. The CDR3 consists of 15 residues. V gave up 6 bases and J gave up 0 bases; unmatched junction bases: 0. Germline V gene lookup returns CDR1 MNHNY and CDR2 SVGAGI (reference sequence). The CDR3 protein is CASRTGGSYNSPLHF. The CDR3 DNA reads TGTGCCAGCAGGACAGGGGGCTCCTATAATTCACCCCTCCACTTT.

The chain links TRBV5-1 to TRBJ1-6; D unclear. Trimming left V 0 bases short and J 7 bases short, with 8 bases between. This CDR3 contains 14 residues. Germline V gene sequence: CDR1 SGHRS, CDR2 YFSETQ. The CDR3 DNA sequence: TGCGCCAGCAGCTTGGGACAACCGAATTCACCCCTCCACTTT. Its protein is CASSLGQPNSPLHF.

The chain carries TRBV5-4 and TRBJ2-7; tentatively, D is TRBD2 (6 bases). The CDR3 length is 14 residues. Germline CDR1 is SGHNT and CDR2 is YYREEE (reference sequence). Deletions cut 0 bases from V and 9 bases from J, with 16 bases between. CDR3 coding DNA: TGTGCCAGCAGCTTGGCGGGACTTAGGGTCGGGCAGTACTTC. It codes for CASSLAGLRVGQYF.

The V call is TRBV7-6, the J call TRBJ1-1; possibly TRBD1 for D (5 bases). In germline, CDR1 is SGHVS, CDR2 FNYEAQ. The CDR3 covers 15 residues. Trimming stripped 0 bases from V and 4 bases from J, with 12 bases between. The CDR3 DNA follows: TGTGCCAGCAGCTTAGCTTCTGGGGGGACCACTGAAGCTTTCTTT. Residues: CASSLASGGTTEAFF.

This chain uses TRBV6-1 with TRBJ2-6; D might be TRBD1 (5 bases). Germline assignment: CDR1 MNHNS and CDR2 SASEGT. Trimming took 4 bases from V and 0 from J, leaving 16 bases between them. CDR3 length: 18 amino acids. The CDR3 here is CASSGRPRRGSGANVLTF. The CDR3 nucleotides read TGTGCCAGCAGTGGTCGACCCCGAAGGGGCTCTGGGGCCAACGTCCTGACTTTC.

The CDR3 is CAVGARSNTGELFF. Here the CDR3 DNA reads TGTGCCGTTGGGGCCAGGTCGAACACCGGGGAGCTGTTTTTT. J is TRBJ2-2 and V is TRBV5-4; possibly TRBD1 for D (5 bases). This CDR3 has 14 amino acids. V lost 10 bases, J lost 0 bases, and 13 bases lay in between. Germline V gene lookup returns CDR1 SGHNT and CDR2 YYREEE (reference sequence).

The rearrangement links TRBV7-9 to TRBJ2-3, with 16 bases identical to TRBD2. Germline lookup yields CDR1 SEHNR and CDR2 FQNEAQ (reference sequence). The CDR3 loop spans 18 amino acids. The trim removed 5 bases at V and 4 bases at J, leaving 9 bases unmatched. CDR3 sequence: CASSPGLAGGHIPDTQYF. The CDR3 bases are TGTGCCAGCAGCCCGGGACTAGCGGGGGGGCATATACCAGATACGCAGTATTTT.

This clone was counted only a few times. The chain uses TRBV4-2 and TRBJ1-1, with D hard to call. This CDR3 contains 11 residues. Germline CDR1 is LGHNA and CDR2 is YNFKEQ. Trimming shortened V by 0 bases and J by 7 bases, and 3 bases separated the two germline ends. The CDR3 DNA reads as TGTGCCAGCAGCCAAGATCATGAAGCTTTCTTT. Residues: CASSQDHEAFF.

The V and J genes are TRBV7-9 and TRBJ1-5, with a possible D match to TRBD1 (6 bases). The CDR3 has 15 amino acids. Trimming left V 4 bases short and J 6 bases short, with 16 bases between. Germline V lookup: CDR1 SEHNR, CDR2 FQNEAQ (reference sequence). CDR3 sequence: CASSSEGDFGQPQHF. The CDR3 DNA is TGTGCCAGCAGCTCCGAGGGGGATTTCGGTCAGCCCCAGCATTTT.

The chain uses TRBV11-1 and TRBJ1-1; TRBD1 is a possible D gene (6 bases). V lost 1 base, J lost 11 bases, and 14 bases lay in between. This CDR3 has 13 residues. The germline V gene encodes CDR1 SGHAT and CDR2 FQDESV (reference sequence). DNA for the CDR3: TGTGCCAGCAGCTTAGTCCAGGGGCGATACGCTTTCTTT. Protein product: CASSLVQGRYAFF. Drawing the rest from reference TRBV11-1 and TRBJ1-1, the complete variable domain is EAEVAQSPRYKITEKSQAVAFWCDPISGHATLYWYRQILGQGPELLVQFQDESVVDDSQLPKDRFSAERLKGVDSTLKIQPAELGDSAMYLCASSLVQGRYAFFGQGTRLTVV.

This clone came up once. This chain joins TRBV28 and TRBJ1-2, with D tentatively TRBD1 (5 bases). Germline CDR1 MDHEN, CDR2 SYDVKM. V lost 4 bases to trimming and J lost 2 bases, with 14 bases between them. The CDR3 covers 15 residues. Written as DNA, the CDR3 is TGTGCCAGCAGTTCCAGTGGGGAGGGGAACTATGGCTACACCTTC. Protein: CASSSSGEGNYGYTF.

The chain recombines TRBV18 with TRBJ1-1; possibly TRBD1 for D (5 bases). V lost 2 bases to trimming and J lost 10 bases, with 14 bases between them. Germline CDR1 is KGHSH and CDR2 is LQKENI. The length of the CDR3 is 13 residues. In nucleotides, the CDR3 is TGTGCCAGCTCACCAAGCTTCGACAGAGTAGCTTTCTTT. Its protein is CASSPSFDRVAFF. The full variable domain, in which reference TRBV18 and TRBJ1-1 provide the parts outside the CDR3, is NAGVMQNPRHLVRRRGQEARLRCSPMKGHSHVYWYRQLPEEGLKFMVYLQKENIIDESGMPKERFSAEFPKEGPSILRIQQVVRGDSAAYFCASSPSFDRVAFFGQGTRLTVV.

This chain joins TRBV15 and TRBJ2-1; D is undetermined. The germline V gene has CDR1 LNHNV and CDR2 YYDKDF (reference sequence). CDR3 length equals 15 residues. The germline V and J ends were trimmed by 1 base and 0 bases, with 7 bases remaining between them. Here the CDR3 reads CATSRGGYSYNEQFF. The CDR3 region has the DNA TGTGCCACCAGCAGAGGCGGATACTCCTACAATGAGCAGTTCTTC.

As to this clone: Germline is not matched at one junction end, which may reflect a read error. The rearrangement links TRBV7-9 to TRBJ2-7; 7 nucleotides align to TRBD2. Germline CDR1 is SEHNR and CDR2 is FQNEAQ (reference sequence). This CDR3 has 16 amino acids. The CDR3 is CSSSLAPSGLPYEQYF. The CDR3, as DNA: TGTTCCAGCAGCTTAGCCCCTAGCGGCCTACCCTACGAGCAGTACTTC.

The chain joins TRBV6-5 to TRBJ1-2; tentatively, D is TRBD1 (5 bases). This CDR3 region has 12 residues. Trimming removed 8 bases at V and 5 bases at J, with 12 bases between. CDR1 is MNHEY and CDR2 is SVGAGI in the germline V gene. CDR3 sequence reads: CASGRGQYGYTF. The DNA for the CDR3 is TGTGCCAGCGGGCGGGGCCAGTATGGCTACACCTTC.

This clone was detected a few times. The chain recombines TRBV23-1 with TRBJ1-1; D not certain. TRBV23-1 is an open reading frame, and its role is uncertain. V was cut by 2 bases and J by 1 base, with 5 bases left in between. The CDR3 runs to 13 residues. The DNA of the CDR3 is TGCGCCAGCAGTCAACAGAAGAACACTGAAGCTTTCTTT. This sequence encodes CASSQQKNTEAFF.

The rearrangement links TRBV28 to TRBJ2-7, with D unresolved. CDR3 length: 13 amino acids. Germline V gives CDR1 MDHEN, CDR2 SYDVKM. V was shortened by 2 bases and J by 1 base, with 6 bases between the two germline ends. CDR3 sequence: CASSLIRSYEQYF. The CDR3 nucleotides read TGTGCCAGCAGTTTAATCAGGTCCTACGAGCAGTACTTC.

This chain connects TRBV30 to TRBJ1-1; the D gene is possibly TRBD1 (5 bases). Per germline, CDR1 GTSNPN and CDR2 SVGIG (reference sequence). The CDR3 loop spans 14 amino acids. The V end was cut by 4 bases, the J end by 8 bases, with 20 bases between. The CDR3 loop reads CAWINVGLIGEAFF. In nucleotides, the CDR3 is TGTGCCTGGATCAACGTGGGACTAATTGGCGAAGCTTTCTTT.